One sample yielded the 9 T cell receptor beta chains listed below, sequenced in a study of T cell responses to AZD1222 COVID-19 vaccine. Clones were sequenced by immunoSEQ multiplex PCR, and TCRdb holds only the in-frame ones, with some missing. Of 90,000 to 150,000 clones detected, roughly 84% appear once; the ten largest clones hold around 6%. The starting material was peripheral blood, obtained on day 0 of AZD1222 vaccination. All receptors come from an adult in good health.

J is TRBJ1-4 and V is TRBV11-2, with a weak D call TRBD1 (5 bases). Trimming stripped 3 bases from V and 10 bases from J, with 15 bases between. In germline, CDR1 is SGHAT, CDR2 FQNNGV. CDR3 length: 14 residues. The CDR3 DNA reads TGTGCCAGCAGCTTTCCAATCCCCGGGGGAAAACTGTTTTTT. Protein sequence: CASSFPIPGGKLFF.

In this sample, this clone turned up a few times. This chain uses TRBV28 with TRBJ2-3; 7 bases are a match to TRBD1. Germline loops: CDR1 MDHEN, CDR2 SYDVKM. CDR3 size: 16 residues. V was clipped by 3 bases and J by 5 bases; unmatched bases: 11. CDR3 residues: CASSFSYRHRGDTQYF. The CDR3 coding sequence is TGTGCCAGCAGTTTTTCTTATCGGCACAGGGGAGATACGCAGTATTTT.

The chain employs TRBV7-2 and TRBJ2-7, with no clear D. This CDR3 spans 14 amino acids. Germline V CDR1 and CDR2: SGHTA, FQGNSA. Trimming shortened V by 3 bases and J by 2 bases, and 11 bases separated the two germline ends. This CDR3 reads CASSFDPYTYEQYF. CDR3 nucleotide sequence: TGTGCCAGCAGCTTTGACCCTTACACCTACGAGCAGTACTTC. The full variable domain, in which reference TRBV7-2 and TRBJ2-7 provide the parts outside the CDR3, is GAGVSQSPSNKVTEKGKDVELRCDPISGHTALYWYRQSLGQGLEFLIYFQGNSAPDKSGLPSDRFSAERTGGSVSTLTIQRTQQEDSAVYLCASSFDPYTYEQYFGPGTRLTVT.

CDR3 residues: CASSSAYEQYF. CDR3 nucleotide sequence: TGTGCCAGCAGTTCTGCCTACGAGCAGTACTTC. The V call is TRBV7-9, the J call TRBJ2-7; D is unclear. V was clipped by 6 bases and J by 2 bases, with 5 bases between them. Looked up from germline, CDR1 is SEHNR and CDR2 is FQNEAQ (reference sequence). This CDR3 contains 11 residues.

The V call is TRBV30, the J call TRBJ1-2, with a tentative D call TRBD1 (6 bases). Germline V gives CDR1 GTSNPN, CDR2 SVGIG (reference sequence). CDR3 size: 15 residues. V gave up 5 bases and J gave up 8 bases, with 24 bases separating them. This CDR3 reads CAWANPRGRGWGYTF. CDR3 nucleotide sequence: TGTGCCTGGGCAAACCCGAGGGGGAGGGGATGGGGCTACACCTTC.

In this sample, this clone turned up a few times. The chain couples TRBV10-3 to TRBJ1-5; D call uncertain. The V end lost 10 bases, the J end lost 3 bases, and 10 bases lay between the germline ends. This CDR3 region has 12 residues. Per the germline V gene, CDR1 is ENHRY and CDR2 is SYGVKD. CDR3 in amino acids: CAKTRLNQPQHF. CDR3 nucleotides: TGTGCCAAGACGCGTCTCAATCAGCCCCAGCATTTT.

The chain's CDR3 is CASSTLGRAGEFGKAFF. Here the CDR3 DNA reads TGTGCCAGCTCAACACTAGGACGAGCGGGGGAGTTTGGTAAAGCTTTCTTT. V is TRBV18 and J is TRBJ1-1, with D maybe TRBD1 (5 bases). V lost 5 bases and J 9 bases, leaving 28 bases between the germline ends. Germline loops: CDR1 KGHSH, CDR2 LQKENI. The CDR3 totals 17 residues. The whole variable domain, remainder taken from reference TRBV18 and TRBJ1-1, is NAGVMQNPRHLVRRRGQEARLRCSPMKGHSHVYWYRQLPEEGLKFMVYLQKENIIDESGMPKERFSAEFPKEGPSILRIQQVVRGDSAAYFCASSTLGRAGEFGKAFFGQGTRLTVV.

V usage is TRBV28 and J usage is TRBJ1-1; D gene ambiguous. The CDR3 has 12 amino acids. Between the trimmed V and J ends, which lost 1 base and 6 bases, there was a span of 6 bases. Germline assignment: CDR1 MDHEN and CDR2 SYDVKM. The CDR3 DNA reads TGTGCCAGCAGTTTATTGGCTGCTGAAGCTTTCTTT. It encodes CASSLLAAEAFF.

The CDR3 spells CASSYRTGGQKETQYF. CDR3 nucleotides: TGTGCCAGCAGCTACCGGACAGGGGGCCAGAAAGAGACCCAGTACTTC. The rearrangement links TRBV7-2 to TRBJ2-5; TRBD1 matches 11 bases. The CDR3 loop spans 16 amino acids. The junction had 7 bases not matched to a gene; V was cut back by 4 bases and J by 3 bases. Germline CDR1 is SGHTA and CDR2 is FQGNSA.